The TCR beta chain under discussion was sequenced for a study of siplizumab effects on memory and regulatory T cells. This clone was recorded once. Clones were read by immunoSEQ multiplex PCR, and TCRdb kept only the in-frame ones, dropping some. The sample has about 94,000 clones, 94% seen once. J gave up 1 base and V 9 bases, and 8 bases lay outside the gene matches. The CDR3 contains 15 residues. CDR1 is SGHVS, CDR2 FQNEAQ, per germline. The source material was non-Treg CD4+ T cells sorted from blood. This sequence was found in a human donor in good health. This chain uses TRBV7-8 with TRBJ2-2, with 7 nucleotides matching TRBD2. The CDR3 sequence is CASRLREGNTGELFF. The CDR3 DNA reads TGTGCCAGTAGGCTGAGGGAGGGGAACACCGGGGAGCTGTTTTTT.